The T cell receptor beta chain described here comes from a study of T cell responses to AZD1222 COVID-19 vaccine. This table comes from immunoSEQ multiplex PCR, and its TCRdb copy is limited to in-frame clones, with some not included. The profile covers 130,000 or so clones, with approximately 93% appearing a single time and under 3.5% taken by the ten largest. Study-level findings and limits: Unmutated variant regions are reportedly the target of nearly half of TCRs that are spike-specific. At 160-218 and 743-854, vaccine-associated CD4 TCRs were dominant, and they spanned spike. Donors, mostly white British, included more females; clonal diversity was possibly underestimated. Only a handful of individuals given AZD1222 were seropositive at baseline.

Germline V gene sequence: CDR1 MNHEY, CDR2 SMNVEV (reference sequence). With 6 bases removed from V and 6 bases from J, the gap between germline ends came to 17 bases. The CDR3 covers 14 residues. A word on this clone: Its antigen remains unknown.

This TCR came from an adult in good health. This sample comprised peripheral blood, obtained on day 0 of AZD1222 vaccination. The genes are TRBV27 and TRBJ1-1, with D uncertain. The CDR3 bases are TGTGCCAGCAGCAAGAAGGTCCCGAGCGCTGAAGCTTTCTTT. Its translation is CASSKKVPSAEAFF.